Listed below are T cell receptor beta chains from one sample, sequenced in a study of identical twins. TCRdb processed the 5' RACE reads anew with MiXCR; each CDR3 protein has one entry. Seen here are around 250,000 distinct CDR3 sequences, roughly 13% observed once, and the top ten hold 4%. The same sample was also used in a study of yellow fever vaccine responses in identical twins.

Sequencing used memory (CD45RO+) T cells sorted from blood. The receptor source for this set is a woman in her late teens or twenties in good health. Each CDR3 is given with its conserved first and last residue. Each record gives: V gene, D gene, J gene, clone size, CDR3 protein, CDR3 DNA. D genes are given only for firm matches. Rows give clone size only sometimes, using once, few, many, or a class for an expanded clone.

TRBV18,NA,TRBJ2-6,few,CASSPRDRGLTGANVLTF,TGTGCCAGCTCACCAAGGGACCGAGGCCTGACTGGGGCCAACGTCCTGACTTTC
TRBV5-1,TRBD2,TRBJ2-5,NA,CASSLGLADQETQYF,TGCGCCAGCAGCTTGGGACTAGCGGACCAAGAGACCCAGTACTTC
TRBV7-2,NA,TRBJ2-1,many,CASRFRDSSYNEQFF,TGTGCCAGCAGATTTAGGGATAGCTCCTACAATGAGCAGTTCTTC
TRBV24-1,TRBD1,TRBJ2-1,few,CATSDPAGTGNNEQFF,TGTGCCACCAGTGATCCAGCCGGGACAGGGAACAATGAGCAGTTCTTC
TRBV7-9,NA,TRBJ1-1,NA,CASSVHGQKNTEAFF,TGTGCCAGCAGCGTCCATGGACAGAAGAACACTGAAGCTTTCTTT
TRBV14,NA,TRBJ2-5,NA,CASSRRMTGETQYF,TGTGCCAGCAGCCGCCGGATGACTGGGGAGACCCAGTACTTC
TRBV5-1,TRBD1,TRBJ2-2,many,CASSPRTGSGELFF,TGCGCCAGCAGCCCCCGGACAGGGTCCGGGGAGCTGTTTTTT
TRBV5-1,TRBD2,TRBJ2-1,few,CASSPTSGSTYEQFF,TGCGCCAGCAGTCCCACGAGCGGGAGTACATATGAGCAGTTCTTC
TRBV28,TRBD1,TRBJ1-5,NA,CASSRRTGGENQPQHF,TGTGCCAGCAGTCGGAGAACAGGGGGCGAGAATCAGCCCCAGCATTTT
TRBV7-9,TRBD2,TRBJ2-1,few,CASSQKTSGGRNGEQFF,TGTGCCAGCAGCCAAAAGACTAGCGGGGGTCGGAATGGGGAGCAGTTCTTC
TRBV6-1,NA,TRBJ1-1,NA,CASSPGDLNTEAFF,TGTGCCAGCAGCCCAGGGGATCTGAACACTGAAGCTTTCTTT
TRBV10-3,NA,TRBJ1-1,NA,CAISEFTGSPEAFF,TGTGCCATCAGTGAGTTCACAGGGTCACCTGAAGCTTTCTTT
TRBV6-2/TRBV6-3,NA,TRBJ2-3,NA,CASSYGKTRFDTQYF,TGTGCCAGCAGTTACGGAAAAACACGATTCGATACGCAGTATTTT
TRBV4-2,NA,TRBJ2-7,few,CASSQDEEVYEQYF,TGTGCCAGCAGCCAAGACGAGGAGGTCTACGAGCAGTACTTC
TRBV3-1,NA,TRBJ2-1,NA,CASSKRGLALNEQFF,TGTGCCAGCAGCAAACGAGGCCTAGCGTTGAATGAGCAGTTCTTC
TRBV3-1,NA,TRBJ2-7,few,CASSQTTDSYEQYF,TGTGCCAGCAGCCAAACGACAGATTCCTACGAGCAGTACTTC
TRBV10-3,NA,TRBJ2-6,many,CAVDSSGANVLTF,TGTGCCGTGGACAGTTCTGGGGCCAACGTCCTGACTTTC
TRBV20-1,NA,TRBJ1-2,many,CSARGYNYGYTF,TGCAGTGCTAGAGGGTACAACTATGGCTACACCTTC
TRBV7-8,NA,TRBJ2-1,NA,CASSPLQRPYNEQFF,TGTGCCAGCAGCCCCCTGCAGAGGCCCTACAATGAGCAGTTCTTC
TRBV18,NA,TRBJ2-7,few,CASSSSTAAYEQYF,TGTGCCAGCTCATCTTCGACCGCCGCCTACGAGCAGTACTTC
TRBV5-1,TRBD2,TRBJ2-5,many,CASSSAAGLGETQYF,TGCGCCAGCAGCTCTGCGGCGGGACTAGGGGAGACCCAGTACTTC
TRBV5-1,NA,TRBJ2-1,few,CASSSMGTSNEQFF,TGCGCCAGCAGCTCAATGGGCACTAGTAATGAGCAGTTCTTC
TRBV28,NA,TRBJ2-7,NA,CASSSTRGSGYEQYF,TGTGCCAGCAGTTCTACCAGGGGATCTGGCTACGAGCAGTACTTC
TRBV7-2,NA,TRBJ2-7,few,CASSLGRTSSYEQYF,TGTGCCAGCAGCTTAGGTCGGACATCATCCTACGAGCAGTACTTC
TRBV6-2/TRBV6-3,TRBD2,TRBJ2-2,NA,CASSYPGTSGRAGELFF,TGTGCCAGCAGTTACCCCGGGACTAGCGGGAGGGCCGGGGAGCTGTTTTTT
TRBV5-1,NA,TRBJ2-3,NA,CASSLVTVRSTDTQYF,TGCGCCAGCAGCTTGGTTACAGTTAGGAGCACAGATACGCAGTATTTT
TRBV7-2,NA,TRBJ2-3,many,CASSLASSEDTQYF,TGTGCCAGCAGCTTAGCATCCTCGGAGGATACGCAGTATTTT
TRBV7-8,TRBD2,TRBJ2-1,few,CASSLKEGLAYNEQFF,TGTGCCAGCAGCTTAAAGGAAGGACTAGCTTACAATGAGCAGTTCTTC
TRBV5-1,NA,TRBJ1-4,many,CASSLGRSTNEKLFF,TGCGCCAGCAGCTTGGGACGGTCAACTAATGAAAAACTGTTTTTT
TRBV5-1,NA,TRBJ2-2,many,CASSITVTGELFF,TGCGCCAGCAGCATAACGGTCACCGGGGAGCTGTTTTTT
TRBV29-1,TRBD1,TRBJ1-4,NA,CSVGDRALEKLFF,TGCAGCGTTGGGGACAGGGCGTTGGAAAAACTGTTTTTT
TRBV7-3,TRBD2,TRBJ2-7,few,CASSLMGGGFYEQYF,TGTGCCAGCAGCTTAATGGGCGGGGGGTTCTACGAGCAGTACTTC
TRBV5-4,TRBD2,TRBJ2-1,once,CASSTFSGSLGDEQFF,TGTGCCAGCAGCACGTTTAGCGGGAGTCTTGGCGATGAGCAGTTCTTC
TRBV6-2/TRBV6-3,TRBD1,TRBJ1-2,many,CASSQSPDRVEDYGYTF,TGTGCCAGCAGTCAATCACCGGACAGGGTGGAAGACTATGGCTACACCTTC
TRBV10-3,NA,TRBJ2-1,many,CAISESSYNEQFF,TGTGCCATCAGTGAGAGCTCCTACAATGAGCAGTTCTTC
TRBV27,TRBD1,TRBJ1-4,many,CASSSGQGEAEKLFF,TGTGCCAGCAGTTCCGGACAGGGGGAGGCTGAAAAACTGTTTTTT
TRBV10-3,NA,TRBJ1-5,few,CAISESTESKPAQHF,TGTGCCATCAGTGAGTCTACAGAATCCAAACCGGCCCAGCATTTT
TRBV5-1,NA,TRBJ2-5,many,CASSLSSSIETQYF,TGCGCCAGCAGCTTGTCTTCGTCGATAGAGACCCAGTACTTC
TRBV20-1,TRBD2,TRBJ2-1,NA,CSEAGGMVNDEQFF,TGCAGTGAGGCCGGGGGGATGGTCAACGATGAGCAGTTCTTC
TRBV20-1,NA,TRBJ1-3,NA,CSAREAAGNTIYF,TGCAGTGCTAGAGAGGCGGCTGGAAACACCATATATTTT
TRBV20-1,TRBD2,TRBJ2-5,NA,CSASSGAAQETQYF,TGCAGTGCTTCGAGCGGGGCGGCACAAGAGACCCAGTACTTC